The 23 T cell receptor beta chains presented below share a single source sample, sequenced in a study of Ad26.COV2.S vaccination and SARS-CoV-2 variants. Produced via immunoSEQ multiplex PCR; TCRdb's table is partial and in-frame only. The repertoire holds some 350,000 clones, around 83% seen once, with 3% to 4% in the top ten. The sample's treatment: 15 to 20 received Ad26.COV2.S at low or high dose, single or two shots; several received placebo; per-sample allocation not given. At day 63 after the first vaccine or placebo injection, samples were drawn. The sample was peripheral blood, taken in a trial of Ad26.COV2.S vaccine versus placebo. Receptors were obtained from a person between 18 and 65 years old who received the Ad26.COV2.S COVID-19 vaccine or a placebo.

The rearrangement joins TRBV28 to TRBJ1-1, with 8 bases identical to TRBD1. Germline values: CDR1 MDHEN, CDR2 SYDVKM. There are 15 residues in the CDR3. J lost 7 bases, V lost 8 bases, and 15 bases had no gene match. The CDR3 nucleotides are TGTGCCAGCGGATACAGGCCAGGGGGCTGGGATGAAGCTTTCTTT. Its translation is CASGYRPGGWDEAFF.

This sequence joins TRBV9 and TRBJ2-3; D is ambiguous. There are 13 residues in the CDR3. V lost 4 bases to trimming and J lost 5 bases, with 11 bases between them. The germline gives CDR1 SGDLS, CDR2 YYNGEE. The CDR3 coding sequence is TGTGCCAGCAGCCTTCCCCCCCAAGATACGCAGTATTTT. Protein: CASSLPPQDTQYF.

The rearrangement joins TRBV24-1 to TRBJ1-5, with no clear D. Germline V gene lookup returns CDR1 KGHDR and CDR2 SFDVKD. The ends were cut back, 3 bases at V and 4 bases at J, with 9 bases in the middle. The CDR3 is 14 amino acids. The CDR3 DNA reads as TGTGCCACCAGTGATCCTTACCAGAATCAGCCCCAGCATTTT. It encodes CATSDPYQNQPQHF.

The chain couples TRBV7-9 to TRBJ2-3; 11 bases are shared with TRBD2. With V trimmed by 5 bases and J by 10 bases, 17 bases remained unmatched. The CDR3 consists of 17 residues. Germline V gene data show CDR1 as SEHNR and CDR2 as FQNEAQ (reference sequence). The CDR3, as DNA: TGTGCCAGCAGCCCTGGACTAGCGGGTGGTTCACAGGGGTCGCAGTATTTT. Translating it yields CASSPGLAGGSQGSQYF. The full variable domain, in which reference TRBV7-9 and TRBJ2-3 provide the parts outside the CDR3, is DTGVSQNPRHKITKRGQNVTFRCDPISEHNRLYWYRQTLGQGPEFLTYFQNEAQLEKSRLLSDRFSAERPKGSFSTLEIQRTEQGDSAMYLCASSPGLAGGSQGSQYFGPGTRLTVL.

The chain combines TRBV7-2 with TRBJ2-7; D possibly corresponds to TRBD1 (6 bases). Trimming pared 4 bases from V and 5 bases from J, leaving 15 bases between. Germline CDR1 SGHTA, CDR2 FQGNSA. This CDR3 is 14 amino acids long. This CDR3 reads CASSSQGGDHEQYF. CDR3 DNA sequence: TGTGCCAGCAGCTCACAGGGTGGTGACCACGAGCAGTACTTC.

The rearrangement joins TRBV2 to TRBJ2-7; D gene ambiguous. This CDR3 contains 12 residues. Germline V lookup: CDR1 SNHLY, CDR2 FYNNEI. Trimming stripped 4 bases from V and 6 bases from J, with 10 bases between. This chain's CDR3 is CASSVMVSEQYF. The CDR3 DNA sequence: TGTGCCAGCAGTGTAATGGTTAGCGAGCAGTACTTC.

The chain is built from TRBV10-2 and TRBJ1-4, with a weak D call TRBD1 (6 bases). Germline CDR1 is WSHSY and CDR2 is SAAADI. Trimming pared 3 bases from V and 5 bases from J, leaving 19 bases between. This CDR3 region has 17 residues. This CDR3 reads CASSDPGHTLENEKLFF. The CDR3 nucleotides are TGCGCCAGCAGTGACCCGGGACACACCTTGGAGAATGAAAAACTGTTTTTT.

Written as DNA, the CDR3 is TGTGCCAGCAGTGAAAACCCAGGACCCCATGGCTACACCTTC. This sequence encodes CASSENPGPHGYTF. This chain connects TRBV6-1 to TRBJ1-2, with D unclear. The CDR3 sequence is 14 residues long. V was shortened by 2 bases and J by 6 bases, with 13 bases between the two germline ends. Germline assignment: CDR1 MNHNS and CDR2 SASEGT.

This chain uses TRBV2 with TRBJ2-7; 10 bases are a match to TRBD1. Germline CDR1 is SNHLY and CDR2 is FYNNEI. The CDR3 runs to 16 residues. The ends lost 5 bases at V and 1 base at J; junction bases unmatched: 8. This CDR3 is CASSPRDRGGSYEQYF. The CDR3 DNA reads as TGTGCCAGCAGTCCTAGGGACAGGGGAGGATCCTACGAGCAGTACTTC. The whole variable domain, filled in from reference TRBV2 and TRBJ2-7, reads EPEVTQTPSHQVTQMGQEVILRCVPISNHLYFYWYRQILGQKVEFLVSFYNNEISEKSEIFDDQFSVERPDGSNFTLKIRSTKLEDSAMYFCASSPRDRGGSYEQYFGPGTRLTVT.

The chain has TRBV10-1 and TRBJ2-7; 8 nucleotides agree with TRBD2. The CDR3 sequence is 17 residues long. V dropped 6 bases and J dropped 5; count of bases not matched to a gene: 18. Germline assignment: CDR1 WNHNN and CDR2 SYGVQD (reference sequence). For the CDR3, the DNA is TGCGCCAGCAGAACAAGACGACTAGCTGGCGGGGGGAACGAGCAGTACTTC. The encoded protein is CASRTRRLAGGGNEQYF.

CDR3 nucleotide sequence: TGTGCCACCAGTGGGGGGAATGGCTACACCTTC. This sequence encodes CATSGGNGYTF. This chain uses TRBV24-1 with TRBJ1-2, with a weak D call TRBD1 (5 bases). CDR3 length: 11 residues. The germline V and J ends were trimmed by 5 bases and 6 bases, with 6 bases remaining between them. Germline V CDR1 and CDR2: KGHDR, SFDVKD.

This sequence joins TRBV30 and TRBJ2-3; 11 nucleotides line up with TRBD2. From germline, CDR1 is GTSNPN and CDR2 SVGIG (reference sequence). Trimming cost V 0 bases and J 0 bases; bases outside gene matches: 5. This CDR3 is built from 17 residues. CDR3 loop: CAWSVGGLAESTDTQYF. The DNA of the CDR3 is TGTGCCTGGAGTGTAGGGGGACTAGCGGAGAGCACAGATACGCAGTATTTT.

This sequence joins TRBV7-2 and TRBJ2-6; D is unclear. The V and J ends lost 1 base and 5 bases respectively, with 3 bases between them. The CDR3 is made up of 13 amino acids. Germline lookup yields CDR1 SGHTA and CDR2 FQGNSA. CDR3 coding DNA: TGTGCCAGCAGCTTAGGGTGGGCCAACGTCCTGACTTTC. It codes for CASSLGWANVLTF.

The rearrangement uses TRBV13 and TRBJ2-7; D may be TRBD1 (5 bases). The CDR3 loop spans 14 amino acids. Per the germline V gene, CDR1 is PRHDT and CDR2 is FYEKMQ (reference sequence). Trimming took 0 bases from V and 7 from J, leaving 13 bases between them. The CDR3 DNA follows: TGTGCCAGCAGCTTAGGGGACATCCACGCGGAGCAGTACTTC. Its protein is CASSLGDIHAEQYF.

This clone was observed once. The V gene is TRBV7-2, the J gene TRBJ2-5, with D perhaps TRBD2 (7 bases). The germline V and J ends were trimmed by 4 bases and 7 bases, with 16 bases remaining between them. Germline values: CDR1 SGHTA, CDR2 FQGNSA. This CDR3 spans 14 amino acids. CDR3 DNA sequence: TGTGCCAGCAGCTCGGACAGCCAGCGGGGGACCCAGTACTTC. Protein product: CASSSDSQRGTQYF.

J is TRBJ2-3 and V is TRBV27; D not resolved. Germline V CDR1 and CDR2: MNHEY, SMNVEV (reference sequence). The CDR3 is made up of 15 amino acids. V shed 6 bases and J shed 2 bases, with 15 bases lying between them. The CDR3 sequence is CASRTFSDFTDTQYF. CDR3 coding DNA: TGTGCCAGCAGGACATTTAGTGACTTCACAGATACGCAGTATTTT.

The rearrangement uses TRBV5-4 and TRBJ2-7; TRBD2 might be the D (7 bases). Germline assignment: CDR1 SGHNT and CDR2 YYREEE (reference sequence). The V and J ends lost 4 bases and 3 bases respectively, with 17 bases between them. The CDR3 runs to 15 residues. CDR3 region: CASSRTAGGIYEQYF. CDR3 coding DNA: TGTGCCAGCAGCCGGACAGCCGGGGGGATCTACGAGCAGTACTTC.

V and J are TRBV7-2 and TRBJ1-2; D gene unclear. V gave up 1 base and J gave up 1 base, with 7 bases separating them. Germline CDR1 and CDR2: SGHTA and FQGNSA. This CDR3 has 14 residues. The CDR3, as DNA: TGTGCCAGCAGCTTAGGAGCAGTTAACTATGGCTACACCTTC. Its protein product is CASSLGAVNYGYTF.

This clone has only one observation. V and J are TRBV3-1 (or the pseudogene TRBV3-2) and TRBJ2-3; D tentatively reads TRBD1 or TRBD2 (5 bases each). Trimming pared 5 bases from V and 6 bases from J, leaving 18 bases between. CDR1 is LGHDT and CDR2 is YNNKEL in the germline V gene (reference sequence). The CDR3 is made up of 15 amino acids. CDR3: CASSVGRGVMDTQYF. CDR3 nucleotides: TGTGCCAGCAGCGTGGGAAGGGGAGTGATGGATACGCAGTATTTT.

This chain links TRBV2 with TRBJ2-7; D assignment may be TRBD1 or TRBD2 (5 bases each). The germline CDR1 and CDR2 sequences are SNHLY and FYNNEI. The CDR3 totals 16 residues. Trimming shortened V by 3 bases and J by 0 bases, and 15 bases separated the two germline ends. In nucleotides, the CDR3 is TGTGCCAGCAGTGATGTCTGGGACCAAAGCTCCTACGAGCAGTACTTC. Encoded protein: CASSDVWDQSSYEQYF.

This clone was seen a single time. V gene TRBV28 combines with J gene TRBJ1-5, with D perhaps matching TRBD1 (5 bases). The CDR3 has 14 amino acids. Germline V gene lookup returns CDR1 MDHEN and CDR2 SYDVKM. The V gene lost 5 bases and the J gene lost 6 bases, with 14 bases spanning the gap. CDR3 region: CASSAQGRSQPQHF. For the CDR3, the DNA is TGTGCCAGCAGTGCCCAGGGAAGGAGTCAGCCCCAGCATTTT.

CDR3 protein: CASSESGGLGQFF. The DNA of the CDR3 is TGTGCCAGCAGTGAATCAGGAGGCCTTGGACAGTTCTTC. The chain is built from TRBV6-1 and TRBJ2-1, with D possibly TRBD2 on 5 matching bases. The V gene lost 2 bases and the J gene lost 13 bases, with 15 bases spanning the gap. This CDR3 contains 13 residues. Germline loops: CDR1 MNHNS, CDR2 SASEGT.

The chain recombines TRBV5-6 with TRBJ1-4, with a possible D match to TRBD1 (6 bases). The length of the CDR3 is 16 residues. The germline V and J ends were trimmed by 0 bases and 4 bases, with 13 bases remaining between them. Germline values: CDR1 SGHDT, CDR2 YYEEEE. The CDR3 is CASSLALTGFNEKLFF. CDR3 coding DNA: TGTGCCAGCAGCTTGGCCTTGACAGGTTTTAATGAAAAACTGTTTTTT.